A selection of T cell receptor beta chains follows, all from one sample in a study of CD8+CD57+ T cells in acquired aplastic anemia. TCRdb reprocessed the reads via MiXCR and lists one record per CDR3 protein. Among around 21,000 distinct CDR3 sequences listed, under 40% were seen once. Sequencing input: CD8+CD57+ T cells sorted from PBMCs. These receptors originate from a human donor with aplastic anemia. The CDR3 runs from the conserved cysteine through the conserved F or W. Fields, in order: CDR3 length, J gene, V gene, CDR3 protein.

>14|TRBJ2-5|TRBV2
CASSEAQYQETQYF
>13|TRBJ1-2|TRBV5-1
CASSLGGLDGYTF
>15|TRBJ2-3|TRBV6-2/TRBV6-3
CASSYGPGSTDTQYF
>13|TRBJ1-2|TRBV7-2
CASSPWGYDGYTF
>12|TRBJ2-1|TRBV2
CASSEPGNEQFF
>13|TRBJ2-7|TRBV11-2
CASIFGTAGEQYF
>14|TRBJ1-2|TRBV5-5
CASRVRGADYGYTF
>18|TRBJ2-7|TRBV7-6
CASSLEAGDPGTSYEQYF
>15|TRBJ2-7|TRBV12-3/TRBV12-4
CASSLPLAGRNEQYF
>17|TRBJ2-7|TRBV20-1
CSARSREGLAGGGEQYF
>15|TRBJ2-7|TRBV7-9
CASSQGLAGVSEQYF
>13|TRBJ2-3|TRBV2
CASSEGSADTQYF
>12|TRBJ1-1|TRBV12-5
CASGWTNTEAFF
>11|TRBJ2-7|TRBV20-1
CSATPRDEQYF
>15|TRBJ2-7|TRBV6-5
CASSSTAGGPYEQYF
>14|TRBJ1-1|TRBV7-8
CASSRQQQTTEAFF